The clone carrying this TCR beta chain was detected ten times or more. The sample is drawn from a study of T cells after posttransplantation cyclophosphamide. Repertoires were generated with immunoSEQ multiplex PCR, while TCRdb's copy carries only in-frame clones and drops some. The sample yields tens of thousands of clones, without any singletons. CDR3 length: 17 amino acids. The germline gives CDR1 SNHLY, CDR2 FYNNEI. The ends were cut back, 6 bases at V and 0 bases at J, with 21 bases in the middle. V gene TRBV2 combines with J gene TRBJ2-7, with D possibly TRBD2 on 6 matching bases. The clonotype comes from a woman aged 55 to 70 in good health, CMV-negative, and a related stem cell transplant donor. The sample consisted of PBMCs. CDR3 sequence (DNA): TGTGCCAGCAGCGTATGGGCGCCCACCGGGGGCTCCTACGAGCAGTACTTC. It specifies CASSVWAPTGGSYEQYF.